The 30 T cell receptor beta chains in this list originate from one sample, sequenced in a study of blood T cell repertoires in COVID-19 (dated by TCRdb to about 2020). To prepare the library, the immunoSEQ multiplex PCR assay was applied. The table was pulled from immuneACCESS by TCRdb, which kept in-frame rearrangements only. Such tables lose some clones; where checked, under half of the loss comes from unresolved V genes, and the rest has no known cause. This sample lists over 200,000 clones; roughly nine tenths were detected once. Of the sample, approximately 4.3% falls within the top ten clones. The specimen was peripheral blood. Receptor source: a man in his 60s who had recovered from COVID-19.

The table lists this clone with a count of one. The chain combines TRBV2 with TRBJ2-5, with TRBD2 matching over 7 bases. From germline, CDR1 is SNHLY and CDR2 FYNNEI. The CDR3 totals 14 residues. V was clipped by 6 bases and J by 4 bases; unmatched bases: 8. The CDR3: CASRRLGGGETQYF. DNA for the CDR3: TGTGCCAGCAGGCGACTGGGGGGGGGAGAGACCCAGTACTTC.

The rearrangement uses TRBV18 and TRBJ1-3; TRBD1 aligns across 9 bases. The CDR3 runs to 19 residues. Per the germline V gene, CDR1 is KGHSH and CDR2 is LQKENI. With 2 bases clipped from V and 9 bases from J, the junction kept 20 bases outside the gene matches. The CDR3: CASSPGTGNPSRLRFTIYF. The DNA for the CDR3 is TGTGCCAGCTCACCAGGGACAGGGAACCCCTCTCGTCTGCGGTTCACCATATATTTT.

The rearrangement joins TRBV3-1 (or the pseudogene TRBV3-2) to TRBJ2-3, with 12 positions matching TRBD2. Germline CDR1 is LGHDT and CDR2 is YNNKEL (reference sequence). The J segment lost 0 bases and the V segment lost 4 bases, leaving 8 bases of the junction unmatched. This CDR3 comprises 18 residues. This chain's CDR3 is CASSPTSGGTLSTDTQYF. CDR3 sequence (DNA): TGTGCCAGCAGCCCTACTAGCGGGGGGACCCTTAGCACAGATACGCAGTATTTT.

J is TRBJ1-2 and V is TRBV12-3 or TRBV12-4; no clear D. The CDR3 is made up of 13 amino acids. Trimming removed 2 bases from V and 8 bases from J, with 12 bases in between. The CDR3 DNA is TGTGCCAGCAGTTTAAGGTTTGAGCGAGGCTACACCTTC. Protein: CASSLRFERGYTF.

This clone was observed a single time. This chain uses TRBV11-2 with TRBJ2-3; TRBD2 matches at 8 bases. V lost 6 bases to trimming and J lost 0 bases; unmatched junction nucleotides: 5. The CDR3 contains 15 residues. Germline CDR1 reads SGHAT; CDR2 reads FQNNGV. The CDR3 loop reads CASRSGGGSTDTQYF. In nucleotides, the CDR3 is TGTGCCAGCAGGTCCGGGGGGGGTAGCACAGATACGCAGTATTTT.

The V call is TRBV19, the J call TRBJ1-1; the D gene is possibly TRBD1 (5 bases). This CDR3 has 15 residues. V lost 5 bases to trimming and J lost 2 bases, with 15 bases between them. Germline V lookup: CDR1 LNHDA, CDR2 SQIVND (reference sequence). CDR3 coding DNA: TGTGCCAGTAGTTCTTGGAGACAGCTAAACACTGAAGCTTTCTTT. It codes for CASSSWRQLNTEAFF. Full variable domain (missing parts from reference TRBV19 and TRBJ1-1): DGGITQSPKYLFRKEGQNVTLSCEQNLNHDAMYWYRQDPGQGLRLIYYSQIVNDFQKGDIAEGYSVSREKKESFPLTVTSAQKNPTAFYLCASSSWRQLNTEAFFGQGTRLTVV.

The V call is TRBV9, the J call TRBJ1-5; D remains ambiguous. Germline CDR1 SGDLS, CDR2 YYNGEE. There are 13 residues in the CDR3. Trimming pared 3 bases from V and 6 bases from J, leaving 10 bases between. The CDR3 loop is CASSEAPLQPQHF. The CDR3 region has the DNA TGTGCCAGCAGCGAAGCCCCCCTTCAGCCCCAGCATTTT.

This chain connects TRBV5-1 to TRBJ2-5; TRBD1 might be the D (6 bases). This CDR3 has 16 residues. Trimming took off 6 bases at V and 0 bases at J, with 18 bases between the two ends. Germline-derived CDR1 and CDR2 are SGHRS and YFSETQ. CDR3 sequence: CASIQGTAPYQETQYF. The CDR3 nucleotides are TGCGCCAGCATACAGGGCACTGCCCCGTACCAAGAGACCCAGTACTTC.

CDR3 DNA sequence: TGCAGCGCCGGGCGGGACAGGGGGAATTACGAGCAGTACTTC. Its protein product is CSAGRDRGNYEQYF. The rearrangement joins TRBV29-1 to TRBJ2-7; TRBD1 matches at 11 bases. Germline V CDR1 and CDR2: SQVTM, ANQGSEA. There are 14 residues in the CDR3. After removal of 7 bases from V and 4 bases from J, the junction contained 9 bases not matched to a gene.

This rearrangement joins TRBV6-2 or TRBV6-3 to TRBJ1-3, with D perhaps matching TRBD1 (5 bases). This CDR3 comprises 17 residues. Germline CDR1 and CDR2: MNHEY and SVGEGT. The ends were cut back, 2 bases at V and 2 bases at J, with 16 bases in the middle. CDR3 bases: TGTGCCAGCAGTTACATGAATAGGGGTGGCGCTGGAAACACCATATATTTT. As protein: CASSYMNRGGAGNTIYF.

The chain couples TRBV11-1 to TRBJ2-3, with a tentative D call TRBD2 (7 bases). Germline lookup yields CDR1 SGHAT and CDR2 FQDESV (reference sequence). V was shortened by 0 bases and J by 4 bases, with 11 bases between the two germline ends. This CDR3 spans 15 amino acids. The CDR3 DNA is TGTGCCAGCAGCTTAGCGGGGGCGGGGGCAGATACGCAGTATTTT. Protein product: CASSLAGAGADTQYF.

The V call is TRBV7-9, the J call TRBJ1-1; unclear D gene. The CDR3 extends over 14 amino acids. V was pared by 5 bases and J by 4 bases, with 14 bases between. Germline assignment: CDR1 SEHNR and CDR2 FQNEAQ (reference sequence). The CDR3 coding sequence is TGTGCCAGCAGCCCGGTGGGAGGGAGCACTGAAGCTTTCTTT. Amino acids: CASSPVGGSTEAFF. Supplemented by reference TRBV7-9 and TRBJ1-1, the full variable domain reads DTGVSQNPRHKITKRGQNVTFRCDPISEHNRLYWYRQTLGQGPEFLTYFQNEAQLEKSRLLSDRFSAERPKGSFSTLEIQRTEQGDSAMYLCASSPVGGSTEAFFGQGTRLTVV.

The chain employs TRBV7-8 and TRBJ1-1, with 7 bases fitting TRBD1. This CDR3 is 14 amino acids long. Germline values: CDR1 SGHVS, CDR2 FQNEAQ. V shed 5 bases and J 6 bases; nucleotides not matched to a gene: 9. CDR3 sequence (DNA): TGTGCCAGCAGCCTCGACAGGGCTTCGGCTGAAGCTTTCTTT. This sequence encodes CASSLDRASAEAFF.

CDR3 coding DNA: TGTGCCAGCACCTTTAGCGGGGGGGCTATCGGCACAGATACGCAGTATTTT. This translates into CASTFSGGAIGTDTQYF. The V gene is TRBV7-9, the J gene TRBJ2-3, with 11 nucleotides matching TRBD2. The J segment lost 1 base and the V segment lost 7 bases, leaving 10 bases of the junction unmatched. CDR1 is SEHNR and CDR2 is FQNEAQ in the germline V gene (reference sequence). The CDR3 has 17 amino acids.

This chain links TRBV5-1 with TRBJ2-5; weak D call: TRBD1 (6 bases). The CDR3 is 14 residues long. Germline V lookup: CDR1 SGHRS, CDR2 YFSETQ. With 0 bases removed from V and 4 bases from J, the gap between germline ends came to 10 bases. The CDR3 sequence: CASSLESRGETQYF. The CDR3 nucleotides are TGCGCCAGCAGCTTGGAATCCAGGGGAGAGACCCAGTACTTC. The full variable domain, with the rest looked up from reference TRBV5-1 and TRBJ2-5, is KAGVTQTPRYLIKTRGQQVTLSCSPISGHRSVSWYQQTPGQGLQFLFEYFSETQRNKGNFPGRFSGRQFSNSRSEMNVSTLELGDSALYLCASSLESRGETQYFGPGTRLLVL.

V usage is TRBV7-2 and J usage is TRBJ1-3; possibly TRBD1 for D (5 bases). The V and J ends lost 4 bases and 3 bases respectively, with 13 bases between them. Germline assignment: CDR1 SGHTA and CDR2 FQGNSA. CDR3 size: 15 residues. The CDR3 here is CASSSGVGGGNTIYF. CDR3 sequence (DNA): TGTGCCAGCAGCTCAGGCGTGGGGGGTGGAAACACCATATATTTT. Drawing the rest from reference TRBV7-2 and TRBJ1-3, the complete variable domain is GAGVSQSPSNKVTEKGKDVELRCDPISGHTALYWYRQSLGQGLEFLIYFQGNSAPDKSGLPSDRFSAERTGGSVSTLTIQRTQQEDSAVYLCASSSGVGGGNTIYFGEGSWLTVV.

The CDR3 nucleotides read TGTGCCAGCAGCGTCCCGACAGGGATCTACGAGCAGTACTTC. This translates into CASSVPTGIYEQYF. The chain is built from TRBV9 and TRBJ2-7; 7 nucleotides match TRBD1. The junction had 5 bases not matched to a gene; V was cut back by 2 bases and J by 3 bases. Looked up from germline, CDR1 is SGDLS and CDR2 is YYNGEE. The CDR3 totals 14 residues.

The V gene is TRBV5-4, the J gene TRBJ1-2, with D maybe TRBD1 (5 bases). Germline CDR1 reads SGHNT; CDR2 reads YYREEE (reference sequence). The CDR3 consists of 15 residues. V dropped 4 bases and J dropped 0 bases, with 13 bases sitting between them. The CDR3 sequence: CASSRPEGANYGYTF. The CDR3 DNA follows: TGTGCCAGCAGCCGCCCGGAAGGGGCTAACTATGGCTACACCTTC.

CDR3 loop: CASLQTNYGYTF. In DNA form, the CDR3 reads TGTGCCAGTTTACAGACTAACTATGGCTACACCTTC. J is TRBJ1-2 and V is TRBV19; no clear D gene. Germline lookup yields CDR1 LNHDA and CDR2 SQIVND (reference sequence). Deletions cut 8 bases from V and 0 bases from J, with 7 bases between. This CDR3 is 12 amino acids long.

Comment on this clone: This sample includes further DNA sequences coding for the same CDR3. The rearrangement links TRBV19 to TRBJ1-5, with a tentative D call TRBD1 (5 bases). Trimming removed 3 bases from V and 2 bases from J, with 14 bases in between. This CDR3 spans 16 amino acids. Germline CDR1 reads LNHDA; CDR2 reads SQIVND (reference sequence). CDR3 nucleotides: TGTGCCAGTAGTATCCCAACAGGATTCGGCAATCAGCCCCAGCATTTT. Its translation: CASSIPTGFGNQPQHF.

The chain combines TRBV4-2 with TRBJ1-1; D unclear. The CDR3 is 14 amino acids. CDR1 and CDR2 (germline): LGHNA, YNFKEQ. V lost 7 bases and J lost 1, with 13 bases in between. This CDR3 is CASNPGGKNTEAFF. The CDR3 DNA sequence: TGTGCCAGCAACCCCGGAGGGAAGAACACTGAAGCTTTCTTT.

The CDR3 here is CASSQGAKNSPLHF. The CDR3 DNA reads as TGTGCCAGCAGCCAAGGGGCGAAGAATTCACCCCTCCACTTT. The chain recombines TRBV3-1 (or the pseudogene TRBV3-2) with TRBJ1-6, with no clear D. The germline V gene has CDR1 LGHDT and CDR2 YNNKEL (reference sequence). This CDR3 comprises 14 residues. V lost 1 base, J lost 7 bases, and 8 bases lay in between.

This rearrangement joins TRBV27 to TRBJ2-7; TRBD1 matches at 11 bases. Germline CDR1 reads MNHEY; CDR2 reads SMNVEV (reference sequence). Trimming cost V 3 bases and J 1 base; bases outside gene matches: 2. The CDR3 covers 15 residues. CDR3 region: CASSLGTGGSYEQYF. In DNA form, the CDR3 reads TGTGCCAGCAGTTTGGGGACAGGGGGTTCCTACGAGCAGTACTTC.

V usage is TRBV2 and J usage is TRBJ1-5; 7 bases fit TRBD1. The CDR3 is 14 residues long. Looked up from germline, CDR1 is SNHLY and CDR2 is FYNNEI. The V and J ends lost 6 bases and 0 bases, in that order; junction bases with no gene match: 2. The CDR3 spells CASRGQYSNQPQHF. CDR3 DNA sequence: TGTGCCAGCAGGGGACAGTATAGCAATCAGCCCCAGCATTTT.

V usage is TRBV18 and J usage is TRBJ2-1; D may be TRBD1 (7 bases). In germline, CDR1 is KGHSH, CDR2 LQKENI. Trimming shortened V by 5 bases and J by 7 bases, and 18 bases separated the two germline ends. This CDR3 is built from 15 residues. The CDR3 here is CASSKQGTPLNEQFF. The CDR3 region has the DNA TGTGCCAGCTCAAAACAGGGGACTCCACTTAATGAGCAGTTCTTC.

The genes are TRBV7-2 and TRBJ1-5; D ambiguous. The V end was cut by 0 bases, the J end by 4 bases, with 10 bases between. The CDR3 contains 15 residues. Germline-derived CDR1 and CDR2 are SGHTA and FQGNSA. The CDR3 region is CASSLAMTENQPQHF. The DNA for the CDR3 is TGTGCCAGCAGCTTAGCGATGACGGAGAATCAGCCCCAGCATTTT. The full variable domain, completed using reference TRBV7-2 and TRBJ1-5, is GAGVSQSPSNKVTEKGKDVELRCDPISGHTALYWYRQSLGQGLEFLIYFQGNSAPDKSGLPSDRFSAERTGGSVSTLTIQRTQQEDSAVYLCASSLAMTENQPQHFGDGTRLSIL.

This chain joins TRBV19 and TRBJ1-3; perhaps TRBD1 as D (5 bases). Germline V CDR1 and CDR2: LNHDA, SQIVND (reference sequence). V lost 5 bases to trimming and J lost 4 bases, with 15 bases between them. This CDR3 is 15 amino acids long. In DNA, the CDR3 is TGTGCCAGTAGTCCGGACACCTGGCTCGGAAACACCATATATTTT. Residues: CASSPDTWLGNTIYF.

The chain joins TRBV6-5 to TRBJ2-7; the match to TRBD1 covers 11 bases. The CDR3 totals 13 residues. Losses at the gene ends were 6 bases for V and 4 bases for J; bases not matched to a gene: 2. Germline-derived CDR1 and CDR2 are MNHEY and SVGAGI. CDR3 in amino acids: CASRGQGVYEQYF. The CDR3 nucleotides are TGTGCCAGCAGGGGACAGGGGGTGTACGAGCAGTACTTC.

The chain uses TRBV29-1 and TRBJ1-3, with D tentatively TRBD1 (5 bases). CDR3 length: 13 residues. V was pared by 3 bases and J by 7 bases, with 13 bases between. Germline V lookup: CDR1 SQVTM, CDR2 ANQGSEA. The CDR3 DNA sequence: TGCAGCGTTGACGGGGGGGGAGGGAACACCATATATTTT. This sequence encodes CSVDGGGGNTIYF.

The chain employs TRBV5-8 and TRBJ2-7, with 7 bases identical to TRBD1. From germline, CDR1 is SGHTS and CDR2 YDEGEE. The CDR3 loop spans 14 amino acids. The ends lost 3 bases at V and 9 bases at J; junction bases unmatched: 12. Written as DNA, the CDR3 is TGTGCCAGCAGCTCTGGCAGGGGGTTCATTGGGCAGTACTTC. It codes for CASSSGRGFIGQYF.